This TCR beta chain is from a study of neoadjuvant anti-PD-1 for oral cavity cancer. On the study more broadly: Patients without progression got a fourth dose around day 43.

These newly diagnosed stage II-IVA oral cavity squamous cell carcinoma patients had no prior systemic or radiation treatment. Notes on this clone: Its antigen is unknown.

Profiled with immunoSEQ multiplex PCR; TCRdb holds only in-frame clones, not every one. Among about 16,000 clones, about two thirds were seen once, and the ten largest hold around 2.5%. The study, taken as a whole, reports: Higher pretreatment Treg/Th17 ratios tracked higher pretreatment blood clonality.

J gave up 1 base and V 6 bases, and 4 bases lay outside the gene matches. This CDR3 is 15 amino acids long. The germline V gene encodes CDR1 MGHRA and CDR2 YSYEKL. The starting material was PBMCs, obtained before nivolumab (anti-PD-1) treatment. The chain links TRBV4-1 to TRBJ1-4; 8 positions match TRBD1. The clonotype comes from a person between 35 and 79 years old with oral cavity squamous cell carcinoma. The CDR3 loop reads CASRGTGLTNEKLFF. In DNA form, the CDR3 reads TGCGCCAGCAGGGGGACAGGCCTAACTAATGAAAAACTGTTTTTT.